This T cell receptor beta chain was retrieved from a study of blood T cells in healthy people across ages. About the study: When template switching was applied, about one barcoded beta molecule was captured per two T cells. Findings and limits, study-wide: Total diversity from one million sequenced T cells was likely underestimated. Across samples, TCR beta diversity tracked strongly with naive T cell percentage.

Points on this clonotype: Its antigen remains unknown.

The second PCR ran roughly 6 to 12 cycles with a sample-barcoded 5' primer and J-beta primers. TCRdb used MiXCR to reprocess the 5' RACE reads, holding one entry per CDR3 protein. The repertoire holds 850,000 to 1,300,000 distinct CDR3 sequences, with under 55% as singletons. Germline CDR1 reads MDHEN; CDR2 reads SYDVKM. V gave up 6 bases and J gave up 6 bases; unmatched junction bases: 2. There are 13 residues in the CDR3. The sample comprised blood. The chain carries TRBV28 and TRBJ1-5; 10 bases match TRBD1. This TCR came from a woman aged 60-70 years in good health. CDR3 in amino acids: CASRTGGVQPQHF. CDR3 in DNA: TGTGCCAGCAGGACAGGGGGCGTTCAGCCCCAGCATTTT. The whole variable domain, remainder taken from reference TRBV28 and TRBJ1-5, is DVKVTQSSRYLVKRTGEKVFLECVQDMDHENMFWYRQDPGLGLRLIYFSYDVKMKEKGDIPEGYSVSREKKERFSLILESASTNQTSMYLCASRTGGVQPQHFGDGTRLSIL.